Below are 20 T cell receptor beta chains sequenced from a single sample in a study of T cell repertoires in cytomegalovirus infection. Each CDR3 protein gets one entry after TCRdb re-called the reads with MiXCR. The table shows 300,000 to 400,000 distinct CDR3 sequences, with about 29% occurring only once. Their recognized antigens are unknown. The source was cultured PBMCs, collected from culture after CMV antigen stimulation. These receptors all come from a human donor in good health (CMV status not recorded). Some clones in this sample may be carry-over from other donors' samples.

This clonotype was observed once. The chain joins TRBV19 to TRBJ2-7; 9 nucleotides align to TRBD1. J gave up 2 bases and V 6 bases, and 8 bases lay outside the gene matches. CDR3 length: 15 residues. Germline CDR1 is LNHDA and CDR2 is SQIVND (reference sequence). The CDR3 spells CASSAEQGAPYEQYF. The DNA of the CDR3 is TGTGCCAGTAGCGCAGAACAGGGGGCACCCTACGAGCAGTACTTC.

This sequence joins TRBV28 and TRBJ1-3; no clear D gene. The CDR3 covers 17 residues. The ends were cut back, 3 bases at V and 0 bases at J, with 15 bases in the middle. Germline CDR1 is MDHEN and CDR2 is SYDVKM. CDR3: CASSFEFSGSSGNTIYF. In DNA form, the CDR3 reads TGTGCCAGCAGTTTTGAATTTTCAGGAAGCTCTGGAAACACCATATATTTT.

This clonotype was recorded many times. V gene TRBV11-2 combines with J gene TRBJ1-1; D gene ambiguous. V was trimmed by 2 bases and J by 0 bases, leaving 13 bases between them. The CDR3 loop spans 16 amino acids. Germline V gene lookup returns CDR1 SGHAT and CDR2 FQNNGV. Written as DNA, the CDR3 is TGTGCCAGCAGCTTAAGTACGGCCTTTATGAACACTGAAGCTTTCTTT. Amino acids: CASSLSTAFMNTEAFF. The complete variable domain, with remaining parts taken from reference TRBV11-2 and TRBJ1-1, reads EAGVAQSPRYKIIEKRQSVAFWCNPISGHATLYWYQQILGQGPKLLIQFQNNGVVDDSQLPKDRFSAERLKGVDSTLKIQPAKLEDSAVYLCASSLSTAFMNTEAFFGQGTRLTVV.

The rearrangement joins TRBV20-1 to TRBJ1-3; D uncertain. V was clipped by 5 bases and J by 1 base, with 6 bases between them. There are 12 residues in the CDR3. From germline, CDR1 is DFQATT and CDR2 SNEGSKA (reference sequence). For the CDR3, the DNA is TGCAGTGCTGTGTTGTCTGGAAACACCATATATTTT. Translating gives CSAVLSGNTIYF.

This clonotype occurred a few times. The chain employs TRBV6-1 and TRBJ2-5; 7 nucleotides align to TRBD2. Germline V gene data show CDR1 as MNHNS and CDR2 as SASEGT. Unmatched junction bases numbered 14, after V lost 6 bases and J lost 7 bases. The CDR3 is 15 residues long. The CDR3 here is CASRPQDTREGTQYF. The CDR3 bases are TGTGCCAGCAGACCGCAGGACACCAGGGAGGGGACCCAGTACTTC.

The chain joins TRBV7-6 to TRBJ2-2, with D maybe TRBD1 (6 bases). V dropped 5 bases and J dropped 5 bases, with 18 bases sitting between them. The CDR3 is 16 amino acids. Germline values: CDR1 SGHVS, CDR2 FNYEAQ. This CDR3 reads CASSPHLTGDTGELFF. DNA for the CDR3: TGTGCCAGCAGCCCCCATCTGACAGGAGATACCGGGGAGCTGTTTTTT.

This clonotype was picked up one time. The J gene is TRBJ1-1, the V gene TRBV19; 7 bases are a match to TRBD1. Trimming at V came to 7 bases and at J to 1 base, leaving 6 bases not matched to a gene. Germline CDR1 reads LNHDA; CDR2 reads SQIVND (reference sequence). The CDR3 spans 14 residues. The CDR3 DNA reads as TGTGCCAGTACCTTACAGGGGCAGAACACTGAAGCTTTCTTT. Protein product: CASTLQGQNTEAFF.

This chain uses TRBV5-6 with TRBJ1-2; maybe TRBD1 (6 bases). There are 14 residues in the CDR3. Germline V gives CDR1 SGHDT, CDR2 YYEEEE. V lost 2 bases to trimming and J lost 7 bases, with 15 bases between them. The CDR3 reads CASSFRGEKSGYTF. The CDR3 DNA follows: TGTGCCAGCAGCTTCAGGGGAGAAAAGAGTGGCTACACCTTC. Based on the CDR3 plus reference TRBV5-6 and TRBJ1-2, the full variable domain is DAGVTQSPTHLIKTRGQQVTLRCSPKSGHDTVSWYQQALGQGPQFIFQYYEEEERQRGNFPDRFSGHQFPNYSSELNVNALLLGDSALYLCASSFRGEKSGYTFGSGTRLTVV.

This clonotype was seen only a few times. Compared with germline, one end of the junction differs, possibly owing to a read error. The V call is TRBV9, the J call TRBJ1-2; no definite D call. This CDR3 has 9 amino acids. CDR1 SGDLS and CDR2 YYNGEE come from the germline V gene. The DNA of the CDR3 is TGTGCCAGCAGCTCCCTCGGGCCCTTC. Translated, it gives CASSSLGPF.

V is TRBV10-3 and J is TRBJ2-7; D perhaps matches TRBD1 (5 bases). V was clipped by 7 bases and J by 3 bases, with 7 bases between them. Germline CDR1 and CDR2: ENHRY and SYGVKD. The CDR3 has 11 residues. The CDR3 DNA is TGTGCCATCAACGACAGCTACGAGCAGTACTTC. Its protein is CAINDSYEQYF.

This clonotype showed up just a few times. The chain joins TRBV18 to TRBJ1-1; 7 positions agree with TRBD1. V lost 3 bases, J lost 0 bases, and 10 bases stayed unmatched. CDR3 length: 17 amino acids. Germline assignment: CDR1 KGHSH and CDR2 LQKENI. DNA for the CDR3: TGTGCCAGCTCACCCGTTGGGCCAGGGGGGTTGAACACTGAAGCTTTCTTT. Protein sequence: CASSPVGPGGLNTEAFF.

The rearrangement uses TRBV29-1 and TRBJ1-2; D remains ambiguous. Germline V gene lookup returns CDR1 SQVTM and CDR2 ANQGSEA. V was trimmed by 3 bases and J by 3 bases, leaving 17 bases between them. The CDR3 spans 15 residues. Here the CDR3 DNA reads TGCAGCGTTGATGAGGCAGAGGAGATTTACTATGGCTACACCTTC. It codes for CSVDEAEEIYYGYTF.

Worth noting for this clonotype: An end of the junction does not agree with germline; a read error may underlie this. The chain uses TRBV20-1 and TRBJ1-6, with 8 nucleotides matching TRBD1. CDR3 length: 14 amino acids. Germline loops: CDR1 DFQATT, CDR2 SNEGSKA (reference sequence). For the CDR3, the DNA is TGCAGTGCCAGAGAAGACAGGGGTAATTCACCCCTCCACTTT. Its translation is CSAREDRGNSPLHF.

This chain uses TRBV20-1 with TRBJ2-3, with D maybe TRBD1 (5 bases). Germline V gene lookup returns CDR1 DFQATT and CDR2 SNEGSKA (reference sequence). This CDR3 has 14 amino acids. V was cut by 0 bases and J by 8 bases, with 15 bases left in between. CDR3 DNA sequence: TGCAGTGCTAGAGATCTACCCTCAGGGCGTACGCAGTATTTT. Its translation is CSARDLPSGRTQYF.

This clonotype was found a few times. The chain has TRBV7-8 and TRBJ2-3; 14 bases are shared with TRBD2. The CDR3 has 19 residues. Germline CDR1 SGHVS, CDR2 FQNEAQ. Germline trimming cut 5 bases from V and 3 bases from J; bases unmatched to any gene: 13. The CDR3 loop is CASSLTVKRTSGRTDTQYF. DNA of the CDR3: TGTGCCAGCAGCCTGACTGTGAAAAGGACTAGCGGGAGGACAGATACGCAGTATTTT.

The V gene is TRBV6-5, the J gene TRBJ2-7, with D perhaps given as TRBD1 or TRBD2 (5 bases each). The V gene lost 5 bases and the J gene lost 5 bases, with 13 bases spanning the gap. The CDR3 length is 13 residues. The germline V gene has CDR1 MNHEY and CDR2 SVGAGI. The CDR3 is CASSRLGVDEQYF. In nucleotides, the CDR3 is TGTGCCAGCAGTCGACTGGGGGTCGACGAGCAGTACTTC.

V gene TRBV29-1 combines with J gene TRBJ1-2; 9 bases map to TRBD1. The CDR3 consists of 14 residues. The V gene end was trimmed by 8 bases and the J gene end by 4 bases; junction bases not matched to a gene: 11. Germline V gene data show CDR1 as SQVTM and CDR2 as ANQGSEA. The CDR3 region has the DNA TGCAGCTACCGCCGACAGGGGGGAGGCTATGGCTACACCTTC. It translates to CSYRRQGGGYGYTF.

J is TRBJ2-7 and V is TRBV27; tentative D call: TRBD2 (7 bases). The CDR3 covers 15 residues. Germline assignment: CDR1 MNHEY and CDR2 SMNVEV (reference sequence). The V end lost 8 bases, the J end lost 7 bases, and 24 bases lay between the germline ends. The CDR3 reads CASGSLWGGQREQYF. DNA of the CDR3: TGTGCCAGCGGCTCCCTTTGGGGGGGGCAGAGGGAGCAGTACTTC.

In this sample, this clonotype turned up a few times. J is TRBJ1-2 and V is TRBV10-3, with TRBD1 matching over 8 bases. The germline gives CDR1 ENHRY, CDR2 SYGVKD. Trimming took 6 bases from V and 8 from J; bases not matched to a gene: 5. This CDR3 contains 12 residues. The CDR3 sequence: CAISEGQAGYTF. DNA for the CDR3: TGTGCCATCAGCGAGGGACAGGCAGGCTACACCTTC.

This clonotype appeared a few times. The chain employs TRBV4-1 and TRBJ2-1; weak D call: TRBD1 (6 bases). Germline assignment: CDR1 MGHRA and CDR2 YSYEKL. This CDR3 has 15 residues. The ends were cut back, 1 base at V and 6 bases at J, with 13 bases in the middle. The CDR3 loop is CASSQVPQDSNEQFF. The CDR3 DNA is TGCGCCAGCAGCCAAGTGCCCCAGGACAGCAATGAGCAGTTCTTC.